This is a list of T cell receptor beta chains from one sample in a study of T cells in narcolepsy. Data came from immunoSEQ multiplex PCR; TCRdb stores just in-frame clones and leaves some out. The sample includes some 30,000 clones, around 87% seen only once; the top ten take about 0.8%. Sequenced: CD45RA- memory CD4+ T cells from PBMCs. These receptor sequences come from a human donor with narcolepsy. CDR3s include the opening cysteine and the closing phenylalanine or tryptophan. A D gene is named only where the DNA matches it firmly. A row's size may be missing; if present it is once, few, many or a size class.

TRBJ2-3	TRBV30	.	TRBD2	CAWSGVAGGRTDTQYF	TGTGCCTGGAGCGGCGTGGCGGGGGGGCGCACAGATACGCAGTATTTT
TRBJ2-6	TRBV5-4	.	.	CASSLGPRSGANVLTF	TGTGCCAGCAGCTTGGGTCCCCGATCGGGGGCCAACGTCCTGACTTTC
TRBJ2-7	TRBV19	once	TRBD2	CASSLAGPTYEQYF	TGTGCCAGTAGTTTAGCGGGGCCAACCTACGAGCAGTACTTC
TRBJ1-1	TRBV7-2	.	.	CASSFYLNTEAFF	TGTGCCAGCAGCTTTTACTTGAACACTGAAGCTTTCTTT
TRBJ2-3	TRBV7-3	few	.	CASSFTSADTQYF	TGTGCCAGCAGCTTTACTTCGGCAGATACGCAGTATTTT
TRBJ2-1	TRBV9	.	.	CASTPQGGQYNEQFF	TGTGCCAGCACCCCTCAGGGGGGTCAATACAATGAGCAGTTCTTC
TRBJ2-5	TRBV30	.	.	CAFEGGAGETQYF	TGTGCCTTTGAGGGGGGCGCGGGGGAGACCCAGTACTTC
TRBJ1-2	TRBV6-4	.	.	CASSEGGYTF	TGTGCCAGCAGTGAGGGTGGCTACACCTTC
TRBJ1-4	TRBV5-6	few	.	CASSLATRTKEKLFF	TGTGCCAGCAGCTTGGCCACCAGAACCAAAGAAAAACTGTTTTTT
TRBJ2-4	TRBV14	.	.	CASSQGGSTVIQYF	TGTGCCAGCAGCCAAGGAGGTTCGACAGTCATTCAGTACTTC
TRBJ1-2	TRBV7-2	.	.	CASSLVQRRGYGYTF	TGTGCCAGCAGCTTAGTTCAGAGGAGGGGCTATGGCTACACCTTC
TRBJ2-3	TRBV9	.	.	CASSVGVGLSSTDTQYF	TGTGCCAGCAGCGTAGGGGTGGGACTCTCTAGCACAGATACGCAGTATTTT
TRBJ2-5	TRBV30	.	.	CAWSVSQETQYF	TGTGCCTGGAGTGTATCCCAAGAGACCCAGTACTTC
TRBJ1-2	TRBV25-1	.	.	CASSDSLGLGYGYTF	TGTGCCAGCAGTGACTCTCTGGGGTTGGGCTATGGCTACACCTTC
TRBJ1-2	TRBV28	.	TRBD1	CATGDSWTLHPNYGYTF	TGTGCCACCGGGGACAGTTGGACTCTGCACCCTAACTATGGCTACACCTTC